This note documents a single TCR beta chain sequence. What it binds is not known. Deletions cut 1 base from V and 1 base from J, with 11 bases between. This CDR3 has 16 amino acids. Germline V gene lookup returns CDR1 SGDLS and CDR2 YYNGEE. Deep-level assay runs were performed. Each subset's genomic DNA was shared equally among a number of immunoSEQ plates. Measured with immunoSEQ multiplex PCR; TCRdb has only the in-frame clones, and not every one. The sample records more than 1,200,000 clones, about 98.5% being singletons. The data were taken from a study of shared clonotypes between healthy human individuals. Study context: Donors consisted of two women and a few men between 18 and 49.

Whole-study results and caveats: A few donors shared approximately 5% of their naive CD4 clonotypes.

The sequencing sample was made of naive CD4+ T cells sorted from blood. Stated subset: CD45RA+ positively selected. This TCR was sampled from a man aged 25 to 40 in good health. The chain joins TRBV9 to TRBJ1-4; possible D gene TRBD1, 5 bases. CDR3 amino acids: CASSVSPRETNEKLFF. DNA of the CDR3: TGTGCCAGCAGCGTAAGCCCCAGGGAAACTAATGAAAAACTGTTTTTT.